The sequence of this T cell receptor (beta chain) was determined in a study of shared T cell receptors in the human thymus. Trimming cost V 5 bases and J 1 base; bases outside gene matches: 5. The CDR3 sequence is 16 residues long. Germline V CDR1 and CDR2: LGHNA, YNFKEQ. The table came from immunoSEQ multiplex PCR; TCRdb's copy has only in-frame clones and leaves some out. The table includes about 380,000 clones, more than 85% detected once. The sequenced sample consisted of thymocytes. This chain connects TRBV4-2 to TRBJ2-3; TRBD1 aligns across 11 bases. This clonotype was sampled from a human donor. The DNA for the CDR3 is TGTGCCAGCAGCACCGGGACAGGGGGATGCACAGATACGCAGTATTTT. It translates to CASSTGTGGCTDTQYF.